This T cell receptor beta chain was sequenced during a study of cytomegalovirus exposure and HLA in healthy donors. Study-level findings and limits: Later analysis suggested most CMV-associated TCR beta chains were HLA-restricted. The study listed approximately 160 cytomegalovirus-associated TCR beta chains. Specific recognition of CMV antigens was confirmed in vitro for a few chains (all CMV-associated).

Donors counted as nominally healthy when sampled, yet unrecorded immune exposures were likely. The PCR ran on 60 Vbeta and 13 Jbeta primers. The assay was immunoSEQ multiplex PCR, and TCRdb's table has in-frame clones only and misses some. This table holds roughly 150,000 clones, approximately 79% found once. J gave up 1 base and V 0 bases, and 1 base lay outside the gene matches. Germline CDR1 and CDR2: MNHEY and SVGAGI. CDR3 size: 15 residues. About this clone itself: Antigen unknown. Other DNA sequences in the same sample also yield this CDR3.

This TCR was sampled from a male donor in good health and CMV-seronegative. Sequenced input: PBMCs. The chain employs TRBV6-5 and TRBJ2-7; 9 nucleotides align to TRBD1. DNA for the CDR3: TGTGCCAGCAGTTACTCGGACAGGGGATCCTACGAGCAGTACTTC. Protein sequence: CASSYSDRGSYEQYF.